This TCR beta chain stems from a study of beta chain features in type 1 diabetes. Study findings and constraints: Type 1 diabetes patients had moderately but significantly shorter TCRB CDR3s in all four CD4+ subsets.

Germline V gene lookup returns CDR1 SGHRS and CDR2 YFSETQ. The CDR3 extends over 13 amino acids. The ends were cut back, 0 bases at V and 10 bases at J, with 10 bases in the middle. Reverse transcribing all isolated RNA meant expressed TCRB transcripts were sequenced. Data came from immunoSEQ multiplex PCR; TCRdb stores just in-frame clones and leaves some out. The sample includes over 150,000 clones, 7% to 9% seen only once; the top ten take roughly 0.5%. About this clone itself: Antigen: not known.

This rearrangement joins TRBV5-1 to TRBJ1-4; D possibly corresponds to TRBD1 (5 bases). What was sequenced was central memory CD4+ T cells from blood. The sequence was collected from a young man with type 1 diabetes. The CDR3 DNA reads as TGCGCCAGCAGCTTGGAGGACATGGGAAAACTGTTTTTT. This codes for CASSLEDMGKLFF.